A selection of T cell receptor beta chains follows, all from one sample in a study of blood T cell repertoires in COVID-19. TCRdb's table, derived via immunoSEQ multiplex PCR, lists solely in-frame clones and lacks some. The sample shows about 430,000 clones, 85% to 90% of them seen only once. Sequencing was carried out using PBMCs or T cells enriched from blood (not recorded which). The receptors were sampled from a woman younger than 45 with acute COVID-19. Each CDR3 is given with its conserved first and last residue. The D gene is left open where the match is weak. Size is stated for part of the rows, as once, few or many counts, or as a class when the clone is expanded.

V	J	size	D	CDR3	DNA
TRBV19	TRBJ2-1	-	TRBD2	CASRMRGADYNEQFF	TGTGCCAGTAGAATGCGGGGGGCGGACTACAATGAGCAGTTCTTC
TRBV5-6	TRBJ1-2	-	-	CASSPRGNTF	TGTGCCAGCAGCCCGCGGGGCAACACCTTC
TRBV4-1	TRBJ1-3	-	-	CASSPGGNTIYF	TGCGCCAGCAGCCCGGGGGGGAACACCATATATTTT
TRBV7-2	TRBJ2-1	-	TRBD2	CASSLVASGGHEGEQFF	TGTGCCAGCAGCTTAGTCGCTAGCGGGGGGCACGAGGGTGAGCAGTTCTTC
TRBV7-2	TRBJ2-7	-	TRBD2	CASSLVGPRGSTYEQYF	TGTGCCAGCAGCTTAGTAGGCCCGCGGGGGAGCACCTACGAGCAGTACTTC
TRBV7-9	TRBJ2-7	-	TRBD1	CASSLYGQGIYEQYF	TGTGCCAGCAGCTTATACGGACAGGGGATCTACGAGCAGTACTTC
TRBV7-9	TRBJ2-3	-	TRBD2	CASSGNTGGGTDTQYF	TGTGCCAGCAGCGGCAATACGGGGGGGGGCACAGATACGCAGTATTTT
TRBV27	TRBJ2-3	-	-	CASRATTVSRPYF	TGTGCCAGCAGGGCCACGACAGTGTCCCGACCGTATTTT
TRBV6-6	TRBJ1-6	-	-	CASRDNRSYNSPLHF	TGTGCCAGCAGAGACAACAGGAGCTATAATTCACCCCTCCACTTT
TRBV9	TRBJ1-1	once	TRBD1	CASSPRDRGGVNTEAFF	TGTGCCAGCAGCCCGAGAGACAGGGGAGGAGTGAACACTGAAGCTTTCTTT
TRBV10-1	TRBJ1-5	-	TRBD1	CASRDRDQPQHF	TGCGCCAGCAGGGACAGGGATCAGCCCCAGCATTTT
TRBV4-1	TRBJ1-1	-	-	CASSQVLGVSEAFF	TGCGCCAGCAGCCAAGTTCTAGGGGTCTCTGAAGCTTTCTTT
TRBV5-1	TRBJ2-1	-	TRBD2	CASSLIRGGGLAGPSSYNEQFF	TGCGCCAGCAGCTTGATCCGGGGCGGTGGACTAGCGGGGCCTAGCTCCTACAATGAGCAGTTCTTC
TRBV18	TRBJ1-2	-	TRBD1	CASSPMVTTGGGNYGYTF	TGTGCCAGCTCACCCATGGTCACGACAGGGGGCGGTAACTATGGCTACACCTTC
TRBV30	TRBJ2-6	-	TRBD1	CAWSVRSWDSSGANVLTF	TGTGCCTGGAGTGTACGGTCCTGGGACAGCTCTGGGGCCAACGTCCTGACTTTC
TRBV4-1	TRBJ2-5	-	-	CASSQVRGETQYF	TGCGCCAGCAGCCAAGTTAGGGGAGAGACCCAGTACTTC
TRBV7-3	TRBJ2-5	-	TRBD1	CASSPTRGQGAWETQYF	TGTGCCAGCAGCCCCACCCGTGGACAGGGGGCATGGGAGACCCAGTACTTC
TRBV7-2	TRBJ2-7	-	TRBD1	CASSRTGLGSYEQYF	TGTGCCAGCAGCCGGACAGGGTTGGGCTCCTACGAGCAGTACTTC
TRBV24-1	TRBJ1-5	-	-	CATSDSGTPEPQHF	TGTGCCACCAGTGATAGCGGGACCCCCGAGCCCCAGCATTTT
TRBV7-3	TRBJ1-1	-	-	CASSLSARSEAFF	TGTGCCAGCAGCTTAAGCGCGAGGTCTGAAGCTTTCTTT
TRBV27	TRBJ1-5	-	-	CASSPRGGNQPQHF	TGTGCCAGCAGTCCCCGCGGGGGCAATCAGCCCCAGCATTTT
TRBV20-1	TRBJ2-3	-	-	CRDSSGDTQYF	TGCAGGGACTCCTCGGGAGATACGCAGTATTTT
TRBV7-2	TRBJ2-1	-	-	CASSDQTSTDEQFF	TGTGCCAGCAGCGATCAAACCAGTACCGATGAGCAGTTCTTC
TRBV5-1	TRBJ2-7	-	TRBD2	CASSTTPSGGAGEQYF	TGCGCCAGCAGCACCACCCCTAGCGGGGGGGCTGGTGAGCAGTACTTC
TRBV19	TRBJ2-4	-	TRBD2	CASSGGLAKNIQYF	TGTGCCTCCTCGGGGGGATTAGCCAAAAACATTCAGTACTTC
TRBV29-1	TRBJ1-2	once	-	CSVEGEGYVGYTF	TGCAGCGTTGAAGGTGAGGGTTATGTTGGCTACACCTTC
TRBV4-3	TRBJ1-4	-	TRBD1	CASSGSGTGYEKLFF	TGCGCCAGCAGCGGGTCCGGGACAGGGTATGAAAAACTGTTTTTT
TRBV28	TRBJ2-7	-	-	CASSSGTYEQYF	TGTGCCAGCAGTTCCGGGACCTACGAGCAGTACTTC
TRBV4-1	TRBJ2-7	-	-	CASSQEARGRGEQYF	TGCGCCAGCAGCCAAGAGGCGCGAGGGAGAGGGGAGCAGTACTTC
TRBV10-3	TRBJ2-7	-	-	CASPGRGYEQYF	TGTGCCAGCCCAGGCAGGGGTTACGAGCAGTACTTC
TRBV15	TRBJ1-2	-	TRBD1	CATSVWTGGDYGYTF	TGTGCCACCAGCGTATGGACAGGGGGTGACTATGGCTACACCTTC
TRBV10-1	TRBJ2-6	-	-	CASSEGPGFSSGANVLTF	TGCGCCAGCAGTGAGGGTCCCGGGTTTTCCTCTGGGGCCAACGTCCTGACTTTC
TRBV2	TRBJ2-5	-	-	CASSEAIGDQETQYF	TGTGCCAGCAGTGAAGCAATAGGGGACCAAGAGACCCAGTACTTC
TRBV19	TRBJ1-4	-	TRBD1	CASSTPDRGLEKLFF	TGTGCCAGTAGTACCCCGGACAGGGGGCTTGAAAAACTGTTTTTT
TRBV7-3	TRBJ2-2	once	TRBD1	CASSSQGQANTGELFF	TGTGCCAGCAGCTCACAGGGACAGGCGAACACCGGGGAGCTGTTTTTT
TRBV19	TRBJ1-1	-	TRBD1	CASTLGGQGRTEAFF	TGTGCCAGTACCCTAGGGGGACAGGGGAGGACTGAAGCTTTCTTT
TRBV4-1	TRBJ2-1	-	TRBD1	CASSQGGPGQGAHEQFF	TGCGCCAGCAGCCAAGGAGGGCCGGGACAGGGGGCCCATGAGCAGTTCTTC